This entry lists 7 T cell receptor beta chains sequenced from one sample in a study of blood T cell repertoires in COVID-19. TCRdb keeps only in-frame clones here, not all; method: immunoSEQ multiplex PCR. The sample has some 140,000 clones, under 90% seen once. The sequenced material came from PBMCs or T cells enriched from blood (not recorded which). Receptor source: a man aged 40-55 years with acute COVID-19.

V is TRBV9 and J is TRBJ2-1, with 8 bases identical to TRBD2. Germline V gene lookup returns CDR1 SGDLS and CDR2 YYNGEE. This CDR3 region has 18 residues. Trimming cost V 4 bases and J 5 bases; bases outside gene matches: 17. CDR3 DNA: TGTGCCAGCAGCCCAAGCGGTAGGGCGGGGGGAACCCACAATGAGCAGTTCTTC. Translation gives CASSPSGRAGGTHNEQFF.

The chain employs TRBV28 and TRBJ1-1; D is perhaps TRBD1 (5 bases). The CDR3 sequence is 13 residues long. Germline CDR1 MDHEN, CDR2 SYDVKM. V was clipped by 3 bases and J by 8 bases, with 13 bases between them. CDR3 in amino acids: CASSFPNRKEAFF. The CDR3 DNA reads as TGTGCCAGCAGTTTTCCGAACAGGAAGGAAGCTTTCTTT.

This clone appeared a single time. The chain combines TRBV6-5 with TRBJ1-5; maybe TRBD1 (6 bases). The CDR3 is 13 residues long. The germline CDR1 and CDR2 sequences are MNHEY and SVGAGI. Trimming took off 6 bases at V and 6 bases at J, with 12 bases between the two ends. The CDR3 DNA reads TGTGCCAGCAGCGGATCAGGGGCTCAGCCCCAGCATTTT. Amino acids: CASSGSGAQPQHF.

The chain carries TRBV28 and TRBJ1-5; D ambiguous. This CDR3 has 12 residues. CDR1 and CDR2 from the germline V gene are MDHEN and SYDVKM. V lost 6 bases and J lost 7, with 10 bases in between. The chain's CDR3 is CASRGGYQPQHF. The CDR3, as DNA: TGTGCCAGCAGGGGAGGGTACCAGCCCCAGCATTTT.

V usage is TRBV7-9 and J usage is TRBJ1-6; TRBD1 aligns across 7 bases. The CDR3 contains 17 residues. V lost 5 bases to trimming and J lost 7 bases; unmatched junction nucleotides: 14. In germline, CDR1 is SEHNR, CDR2 FQNEAQ (reference sequence). Here the CDR3 DNA reads TGTGCCAGCAGCCTACGGCAGGGGGACGGAAAGAATTCACCCCTCCACTTT. Encoded protein: CASSLRQGDGKNSPLHF.

CDR3 coding DNA: TGCGCCAGCAGACTGGGACAAGGGAAAGGCGAGCAGTACTTC. Its translation: CASRLGQGKGEQYF. This rearrangement joins TRBV5-1 to TRBJ2-7, with a possible D match to TRBD1 (6 bases). Trimming cost V 5 bases and J 6 bases, with 18 bases left between them. Per the germline V gene, CDR1 is SGHRS and CDR2 is YFSETQ. This CDR3 is built from 14 residues.

This chain connects TRBV2 to TRBJ2-3; 8 bases fit TRBD2. CDR3 length: 17 residues. With V trimmed by 5 bases and J by 3 bases, 13 bases remained unmatched. Germline V lookup: CDR1 SNHLY, CDR2 FYNNEI. The CDR3 loop is CASSTSLYGRETDTQYF. The CDR3 DNA reads as TGTGCCAGCAGTACCTCGCTCTACGGGAGGGAAACAGATACGCAGTATTTT.